This is a list of T cell receptor beta chains from one sample in a study of a mutant IDH1 vaccine in newly diagnosed glioma. Produced via immunoSEQ multiplex PCR; TCRdb's table is partial and in-frame only. Altogether 40,000 to 50,000 clones are present, about 79% being singletons, with the ten largest covering approximately 6.7%. What these receptors recognize is not known. The specimen comprised PBMCs, sampled from a glioma patient whose treatment included an IDH1 peptide vaccine. The receptors were sampled from a woman in her 40s with glioma. Some clones in this sample may be carry-over from other donors' samples. Both conserved end residues are part of each CDR3.

TRBJ1-2,TRBV5-1,CASSQQRSEGYTF
TRBJ2-2,TRBV19,CACGLAPAYGELFF
TRBJ2-7,TRBV5-8,CASSDRGQLLGEQYF
TRBJ2-1,TRBV28,CASSRVYEQFF
TRBJ2-2,TRBV5-1,CASSLGGTGELFF
TRBJ1-1,TRBV11-2,CASSLADRGAFF
TRBJ2-7,TRBV4-2,CASSQEGTGSNEQYF
TRBJ1-2,TRBV7-8,CASSLEEGNYGYTF
TRBJ2-7,TRBV27,CASSFGLADFYEQYF
TRBJ2-5,TRBV5-4,CASSGARVDQETQYF
TRBJ1-5,TRBV2,CASTSSDRLNQPQHF
TRBJ1-2,TRBV6-4,CASFERGDSPAAYGYTF
TRBJ2-3,TRBV25-1,CASSDSGGAGDTQYF
TRBJ1-5,TRBV19,CASRTGGQPQHF
TRBJ2-2,TRBV18,CASSPMELFANTGELFF
TRBJ2-4,TRBV9,CASSVGGNAIGDIQYF
TRBJ1-3,TRBV15,CATSRDRGPGNTIYF
TRBJ2-7,TRBV7-8,CASSLARDYEQYF
TRBJ1-2,TRBV30,CAWSEGTAANYGYTF
TRBJ2-1,TRBV2,CASSRRTPSNEQFF
TRBJ2-6,TRBV5-1,CASMASSGANVLTF
TRBJ2-7,TRBV27,CASSFRDSYEQYF
TRBJ1-4,TRBV14,CASSQRQGEKLFF
TRBJ2-7,TRBV2,CASSEALQGLRYEQYF
TRBJ1-5,TRBV6-1,CASKERRPGPQHF
TRBJ2-1,TRBV2,CASFLGGRTGEQFF